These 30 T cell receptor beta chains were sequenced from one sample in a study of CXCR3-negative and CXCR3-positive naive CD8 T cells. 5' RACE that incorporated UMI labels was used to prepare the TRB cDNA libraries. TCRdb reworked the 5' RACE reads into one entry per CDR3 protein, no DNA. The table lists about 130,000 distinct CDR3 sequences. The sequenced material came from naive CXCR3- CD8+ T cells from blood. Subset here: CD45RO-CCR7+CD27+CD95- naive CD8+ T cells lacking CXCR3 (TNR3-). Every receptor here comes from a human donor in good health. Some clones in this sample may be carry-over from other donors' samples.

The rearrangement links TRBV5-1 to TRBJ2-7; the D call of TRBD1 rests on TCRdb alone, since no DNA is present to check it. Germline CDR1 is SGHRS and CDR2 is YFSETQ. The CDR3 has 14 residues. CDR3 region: CASSYRDRDYEQYF.

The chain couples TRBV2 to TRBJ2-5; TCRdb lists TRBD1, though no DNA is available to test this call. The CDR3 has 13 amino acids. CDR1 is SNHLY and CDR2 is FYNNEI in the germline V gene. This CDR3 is CASSDGTEETQYF.

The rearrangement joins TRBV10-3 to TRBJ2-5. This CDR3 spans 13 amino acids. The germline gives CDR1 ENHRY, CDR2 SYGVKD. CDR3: CAISELDFETQYF.

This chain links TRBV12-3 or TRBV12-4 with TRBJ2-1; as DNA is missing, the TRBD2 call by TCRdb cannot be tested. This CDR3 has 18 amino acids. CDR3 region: CASSLGLAGPMGYNEQFF.

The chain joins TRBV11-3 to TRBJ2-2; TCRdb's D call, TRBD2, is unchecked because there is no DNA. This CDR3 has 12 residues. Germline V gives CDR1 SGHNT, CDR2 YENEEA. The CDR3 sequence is CASSLRAGELFF. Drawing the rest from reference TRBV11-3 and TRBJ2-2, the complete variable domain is EAGVVQSPRYKIIEKKQPVAFWCNPISGHNTLYWYLQNLGQGPELLIRYENEEAVDDSQLPKDRFSAERLKGVDSTLKIQPAELGDSAVYLCASSLRAGELFFGEGSRLTVL.

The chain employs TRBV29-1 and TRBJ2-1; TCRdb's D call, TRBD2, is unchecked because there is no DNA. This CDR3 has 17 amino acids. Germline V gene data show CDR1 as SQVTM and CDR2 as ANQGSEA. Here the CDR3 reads CSVSGTSGSQSENEQFF.

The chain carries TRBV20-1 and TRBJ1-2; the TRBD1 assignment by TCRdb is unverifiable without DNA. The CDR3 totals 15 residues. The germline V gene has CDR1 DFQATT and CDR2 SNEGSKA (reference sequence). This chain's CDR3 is CSASDRSGRNYGYTF.

The CDR3 sequence is CASSQDLYEQYF. The J gene is TRBJ2-7, the V gene TRBV4-2. The CDR3 is 12 amino acids. The germline V gene has CDR1 LGHNA and CDR2 YNFKEQ.

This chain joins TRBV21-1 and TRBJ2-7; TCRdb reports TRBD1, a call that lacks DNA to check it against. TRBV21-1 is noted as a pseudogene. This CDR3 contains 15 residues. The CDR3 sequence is CASSKPPTLTYEQYF.

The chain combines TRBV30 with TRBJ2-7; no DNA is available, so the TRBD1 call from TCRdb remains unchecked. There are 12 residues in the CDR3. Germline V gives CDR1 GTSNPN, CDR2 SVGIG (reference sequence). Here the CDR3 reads CAWSVWGYEQYF.

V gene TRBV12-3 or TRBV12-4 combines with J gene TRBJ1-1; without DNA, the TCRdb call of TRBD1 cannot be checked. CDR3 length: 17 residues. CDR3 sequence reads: CASSHSRVRGRNTEAFF.

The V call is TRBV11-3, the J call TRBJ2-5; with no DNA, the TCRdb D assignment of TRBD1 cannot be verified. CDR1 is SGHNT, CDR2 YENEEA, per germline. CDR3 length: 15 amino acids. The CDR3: CASSLGRVGEETQYF.

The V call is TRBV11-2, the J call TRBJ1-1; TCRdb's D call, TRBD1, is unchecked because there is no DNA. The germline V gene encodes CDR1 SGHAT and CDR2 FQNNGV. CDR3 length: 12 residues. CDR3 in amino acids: CASSLGPNEAFF.

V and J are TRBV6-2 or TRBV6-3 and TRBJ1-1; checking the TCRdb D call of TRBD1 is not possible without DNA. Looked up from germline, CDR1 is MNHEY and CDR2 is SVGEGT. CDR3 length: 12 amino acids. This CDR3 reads CASSPTGWEAFF.

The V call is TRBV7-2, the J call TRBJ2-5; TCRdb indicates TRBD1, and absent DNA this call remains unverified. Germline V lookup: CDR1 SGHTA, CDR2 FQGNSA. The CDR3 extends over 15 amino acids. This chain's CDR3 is CASSHPGQPQETQYF. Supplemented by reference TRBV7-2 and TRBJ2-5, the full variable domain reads GAGVSQSPSNKVTEKGKDVELRCDPISGHTALYWYRQSLGQGLEFLIYFQGNSAPDKSGLPSDRFSAERTGGSVSTLTIQRTQQEDSAVYLCASSHPGQPQETQYFGPGTRLLVL.

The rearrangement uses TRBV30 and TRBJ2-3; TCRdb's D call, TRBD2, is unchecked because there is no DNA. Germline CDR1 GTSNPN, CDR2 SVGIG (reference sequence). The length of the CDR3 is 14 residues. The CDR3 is CAPAVAGGTDTQYF. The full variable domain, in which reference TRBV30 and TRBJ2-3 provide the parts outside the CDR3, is SQTIHQWPATLVQPVGSPLSLECTVEGTSNPNLYWYRQAAGRGLQLLFYSVGIGQISSEVPQNLSASRPQDRQFILSSKKLLLSDSGFYLCAPAVAGGTDTQYFGPGTRLTVL.

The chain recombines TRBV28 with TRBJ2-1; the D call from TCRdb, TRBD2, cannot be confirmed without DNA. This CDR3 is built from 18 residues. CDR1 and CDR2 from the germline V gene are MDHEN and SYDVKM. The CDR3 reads CASSLRTSGGLFGNEQFF.

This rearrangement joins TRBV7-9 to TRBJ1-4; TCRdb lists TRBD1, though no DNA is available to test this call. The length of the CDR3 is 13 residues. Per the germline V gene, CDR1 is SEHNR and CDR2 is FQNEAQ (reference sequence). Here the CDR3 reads CATKTVVNEKLFF.

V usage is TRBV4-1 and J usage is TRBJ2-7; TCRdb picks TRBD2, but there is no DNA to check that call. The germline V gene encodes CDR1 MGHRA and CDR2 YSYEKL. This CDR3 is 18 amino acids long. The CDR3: CASSQEPGTSGRFYEQYF.

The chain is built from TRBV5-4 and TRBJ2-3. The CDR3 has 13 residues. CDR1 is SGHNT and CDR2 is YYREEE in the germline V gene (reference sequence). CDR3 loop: CASSLLASDTQYF.

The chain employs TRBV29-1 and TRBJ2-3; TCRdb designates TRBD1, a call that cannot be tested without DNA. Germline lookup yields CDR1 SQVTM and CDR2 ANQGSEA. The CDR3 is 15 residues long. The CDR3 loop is CSVDGQGVVPDTQYF.

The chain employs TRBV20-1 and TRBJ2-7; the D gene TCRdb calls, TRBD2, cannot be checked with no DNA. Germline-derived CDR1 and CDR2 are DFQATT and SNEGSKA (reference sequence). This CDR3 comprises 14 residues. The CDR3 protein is CSAREAGGTYEQYF.

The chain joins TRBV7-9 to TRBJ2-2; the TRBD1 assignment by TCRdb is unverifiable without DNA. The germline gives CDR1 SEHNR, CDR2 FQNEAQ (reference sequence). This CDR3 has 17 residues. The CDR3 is CASSLDLAGENTGELFF.

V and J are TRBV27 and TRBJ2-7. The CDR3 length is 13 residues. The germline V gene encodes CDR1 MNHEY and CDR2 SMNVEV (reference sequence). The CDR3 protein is CASSPQGPYEQYF.

The CDR3 here is CASSQGGRTVYEQYF. The J gene is TRBJ2-7, the V gene TRBV4-3; TCRdb reports TRBD1, a call that lacks DNA to check it against. CDR1 and CDR2 (germline): LGHNA, YSLEER. The CDR3 has 15 residues.

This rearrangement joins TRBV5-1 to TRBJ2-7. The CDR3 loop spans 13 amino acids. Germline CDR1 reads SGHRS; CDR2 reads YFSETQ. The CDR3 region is CASSLHSYYEQYF.

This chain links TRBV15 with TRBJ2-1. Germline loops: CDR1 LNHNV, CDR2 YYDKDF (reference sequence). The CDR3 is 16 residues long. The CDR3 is CATSFPDRGSYNEQFF.

The chain's CDR3 is CASSWDNWEPNNEQFF. The chain carries TRBV11-2 and TRBJ2-1; lacking DNA, the TRBD1 call made by TCRdb goes unchecked. This CDR3 contains 16 residues. The V gene's germline CDR1 is SGHAT and CDR2 FQNNGV.

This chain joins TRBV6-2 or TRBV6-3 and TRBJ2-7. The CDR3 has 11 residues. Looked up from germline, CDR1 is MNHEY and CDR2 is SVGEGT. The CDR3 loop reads CASSTPYEQYF.

CDR3 sequence reads: CASSTGVVFMNEQFF. The chain joins TRBV5-5 to TRBJ2-1. There are 15 residues in the CDR3. Germline V gene data show CDR1 as SGHKS and CDR2 as YYEKEE (reference sequence).